These T cell receptor beta chains were read from a single sample in a study of control samples from healthy donors and cancer patients. The table came from immunoSEQ multiplex PCR; TCRdb's copy has only in-frame clones and leaves some out. The sample has 150,000 to 200,000 clones; about 91% are singletons. The sample was blood. All receptors derive from a woman aged 25 to 39 in good health. Both conserved end residues are part of each CDR3. D genes are given only for firm matches. A row's size may be missing; if present it is once, few, many or a size class.

size: -; D: TRBD2; V: TRBV30; J: TRBJ2-3; CDR3: CAWSVLAGFTDTQYF; DNA: TGTGCCTGGAGTGTACTAGCGGGATTCACAGATACGCAGTATTTT
size: once; D: -; V: TRBV12-3/TRBV12-4; J: TRBJ1-1; CDR3: CASSLRQYTEAFF; DNA: TGTGCCAGCAGTTTAAGGCAGTACACTGAAGCTTTCTTT
size: -; D: -; V: TRBV2; J: TRBJ1-1; CDR3: CASRYRDTGGATEAFF; DNA: TGTGCCAGCAGATACCGGGACACCGGGGGGGCCACTGAAGCTTTCTTT
size: -; D: -; V: TRBV9; J: TRBJ2-1; CDR3: CASSAPGGSYNEQFF; DNA: TGTGCCAGCAGCGCCCCTGGAGGCTCCTACAATGAGCAGTTCTTC
size: -; D: -; V: TRBV4-1; J: TRBJ2-5; CDR3: CASSNQAQRGHQETQYF; DNA: TGCGCCAGCAGTAATCAGGCCCAACGGGGGCACCAAGAGACCCAGTACTTC
size: -; D: TRBD1; V: TRBV5-1; J: TRBJ2-1; CDR3: CASSLGTGDYNEQFF; DNA: TGCGCCAGCAGCTTAGGGACAGGGGATTACAATGAGCAGTTCTTC
size: -; D: -; V: TRBV18; J: TRBJ2-2; CDR3: CASSQGPNTGELFF; DNA: TGTGCCAGCTCACAAGGACCCAACACCGGGGAGCTGTTTTTT
size: -; D: -; V: TRBV5-1; J: TRBJ2-5; CDR3: CASSPGHLQETQYF; DNA: TGCGCCAGCAGCCCGGGACACCTCCAAGAGACCCAGTACTTC
size: once; D: -; V: TRBV6-6; J: TRBJ2-6; CDR3: CASRSGPGANVLTF; DNA: TGTGCCAGTCGGAGCGGCCCTGGGGCCAACGTCCTGACTTTC
size: -; D: TRBD2; V: TRBV5-1; J: TRBJ2-3; CDR3: CASSLVPSGKDTQYF; DNA: TGCGCCAGCAGCTTGGTCCCTAGCGGGAAAGATACGCAGTATTTT
size: -; D: TRBD2; V: TRBV9; J: TRBJ2-2; CDR3: CASSVVWEGTGELFF; DNA: TGTGCCAGCAGCGTAGTGTGGGAGGGGACCGGGGAGCTGTTTTTT
size: -; D: TRBD1; V: TRBV11-2; J: TRBJ1-1; CDR3: CASSGDRGGTEAFF; DNA: TGTGCCAGCAGCGGGGACAGGGGAGGAACTGAAGCTTTCTTT
size: -; D: TRBD1; V: TRBV3-1/TRBV3-2; J: TRBJ2-2; CDR3: CASSPVGSGQGISGELFF; DNA: TGTGCCAGCAGCCCAGTGGGTTCGGGACAGGGGATTTCCGGGGAGCTGTTTTTT
size: -; D: TRBD2; V: TRBV5-4; J: TRBJ2-1; CDR3: CASSFGSGSYNEQFF; DNA: TGTGCCAGCAGCTTCGGTAGCGGGTCCTACAATGAGCAGTTCTTC
size: -; D: TRBD2; V: TRBV3-1/TRBV3-2; J: TRBJ2-3; CDR3: CASSRRTSGRMADTQYF; DNA: TGTGCCAGCAGCCGACGGACTAGCGGGAGAATGGCAGATACGCAGTATTTT
size: once; D: TRBD1; V: TRBV7-6; J: TRBJ2-5; CDR3: CASRLSRDRVQETQYF; DNA: TGTGCCAGCAGACTAAGTAGGGACAGAGTACAAGAGACCCAGTACTTC
size: -; D: -; V: TRBV2; J: TRBJ1-2; CDR3: CASNRLDYGYTF; DNA: TGTGCCAGCAATAGACTGGACTATGGCTACACCTTC
size: -; D: TRBD2; V: TRBV6-5; J: TRBJ2-5; CDR3: CASSPTTSPETQYF; DNA: TGTGCCAGCAGTCCGACGACTAGCCCAGAGACCCAGTACTTC
size: -; D: TRBD2; V: TRBV7-9; J: TRBJ2-1; CDR3: CASSLGASGNGEQFF; DNA: TGTGCCAGCAGCTTAGGGGCTAGCGGGAATGGTGAGCAGTTCTTC
size: -; D: TRBD1; V: TRBV7-2; J: TRBJ1-6; CDR3: CASSSSGQNSPLHF; DNA: TGTGCCAGCAGCTCATCGGGACAGAATTCACCCCTCCACTTT
size: -; D: TRBD2; V: TRBV3-1/TRBV3-2; J: TRBJ2-1; CDR3: CASSPGLAGVNEQFF; DNA: TGTGCCAGCAGCCCGGGACTAGCGGGAGTGAATGAGCAGTTCTTC
size: -; D: -; V: TRBV6-5; J: TRBJ1-5; CDR3: CASSQGRRGPQHF; DNA: TGTGCCAGCAGTCAGGGGCGCCGCGGGCCCCAGCATTTT
size: -; D: -; V: TRBV10-2; J: TRBJ1-3; CDR3: CASSRGRVGAGNTIYF; DNA: TGCGCCAGCAGCCGAGGGCGAGTAGGAGCTGGAAACACCATATATTTT
size: -; D: -; V: TRBV24-1; J: TRBJ2-2; CDR3: CATSEQGSATGELFF; DNA: TGTGCCACCAGTGAGCAGGGGTCAGCAACCGGGGAGCTGTTTTTT
size: -; D: -; V: TRBV9; J: TRBJ1-3; CDR3: CASSPTTAGNTIYF; DNA: TGTGCCAGCAGCCCAACGACAGCTGGAAACACCATATATTTT
size: -; D: -; V: TRBV19; J: TRBJ2-6; CDR3: CASSPPPNRAGANVLTF; DNA: TGTGCCAGTAGTCCCCCCCCGAACAGGGCTGGGGCCAACGTCCTGACTTTC
size: -; D: -; V: TRBV19; J: TRBJ2-2; CDR3: CASSIAGSGELFF; DNA: TGTGCCAGTAGTATAGCGGGATCCGGGGAGCTGTTTTTT
size: once; D: -; V: TRBV7-9; J: TRBJ2-1; CDR3: CASSNREMSSYNEQFF; DNA: TGTGCCAGCAGCAACAGGGAAATGAGCTCCTACAATGAGCAGTTCTTC
size: -; D: TRBD2; V: TRBV11-1; J: TRBJ2-1; CDR3: CASSLIGGANEQFF; DNA: TGTGCCAGCAGCTTAATCGGGGGGGCCAATGAGCAGTTCTTC
size: -; D: -; V: TRBV15; J: TRBJ2-5; CDR3: CATSRARQETQYF; DNA: TGTGCCACCAGCAGAGCCCGCCAAGAGACCCAGTACTTC
size: -; D: -; V: TRBV19; J: TRBJ1-1; CDR3: CASGDSYTEAFF; DNA: TGTGCCAGTGGAGACTCATACACTGAAGCTTTCTTT
size: once; D: -; V: TRBV19; J: TRBJ1-4; CDR3: CASSMSKLNEKLFF; DNA: TGTGCCAGTAGTATGTCGAAATTGAATGAAAAACTGTTTTTT
size: -; D: -; V: TRBV20-1; J: TRBJ2-3; CDR3: CSARKSDTQYF; DNA: TGCAGTGCTCGCAAATCAGATACGCAGTATTTT
size: once; D: -; V: TRBV19; J: TRBJ2-7; CDR3: CASSIGSAGWSYEQYF; DNA: TGTGCCAGTAGTATCGGGTCGGCAGGGTGGAGCTACGAGCAGTACTTC
size: -; D: -; V: TRBV9; J: TRBJ2-6; CDR3: CASSVAGAGANVLTF; DNA: TGTGCCAGCAGCGTAGCCGGGGCTGGGGCCAACGTCCTGACTTTC
size: -; D: TRBD2; V: TRBV10-3; J: TRBJ2-7; CDR3: CATGEASGPYEQYF; DNA: TGTGCCACCGGAGAGGCTAGCGGACCCTACGAGCAGTACTTC
size: -; D: -; V: TRBV7-2; J: TRBJ2-7; CDR3: CASSLETVSYEQYF; DNA: TGTGCCAGCAGCTTAGAAACAGTATCCTACGAGCAGTACTTC
size: -; D: -; V: TRBV7-8; J: TRBJ2-5; CDR3: CASSLAGAETQYF; DNA: TGTGCCAGCAGCTTAGCGGGTGCGGAGACCCAGTACTTC
size: -; D: -; V: TRBV9; J: TRBJ1-1; CDR3: CASSGTVNTEAFF; DNA: TGTGCCAGCAGTGGGACGGTCAACACTGAAGCTTTCTTT
size: once; D: TRBD2; V: TRBV7-2; J: TRBJ2-6; CDR3: CASSFGRAGANVLTF; DNA: TGTGCCAGCAGCTTCGGGAGGGCTGGGGCCAACGTCCTGACTTTC
size: -; D: -; V: TRBV9; J: TRBJ2-2; CDR3: CASRLNTGELFF; DNA: TGTGCCAGCAGACTAAACACCGGGGAGCTGTTTTTT
size: -; D: -; V: TRBV5-1; J: TRBJ2-4; CDR3: CASRRDEYIQYF; DNA: TGCGCCAGCAGGCGGGATGAATACATTCAGTACTTC
size: -; D: -; V: TRBV27; J: TRBJ2-7; CDR3: CASSRSSYEQYF; DNA: TGTGCCAGCAGCCGGAGCTCCTACGAGCAGTACTTC
size: -; D: -; V: TRBV6-1; J: TRBJ1-3; CDR3: CASSEAENTIYF; DNA: TGTGCCAGCAGTGAAGCCGAAAACACCATATATTTT
size: -; D: TRBD1; V: TRBV5-1; J: TRBJ1-2; CDR3: CASSLYSGQGADGYTF; DNA: TGCGCCAGCAGCTTGTATTCTGGACAGGGGGCGGATGGCTACACCTTC